This entry lists 29 T cell receptor beta chains sequenced from one sample in a study of Ad26.COV2.S vaccination and SARS-CoV-2 variants (dated by TCRdb to the early 2020s). The library was prepared using the immunoSEQ multiplex PCR assay. The table was pulled from immuneACCESS by TCRdb, which kept in-frame rearrangements only. Such tables lose some clones; where checked, under half of the loss comes from unresolved V genes, and the rest has no known cause. This sample is represented by around 400,000 clones; roughly 85% of them were singletons. The biggest ten clones account for nearly 7.5% of the sample. The sample's treatment or condition label, decoded: 19 received Ad26.COV2.S at low or high dose, single or two shots; 5 received placebo; per-sample allocation not given. For vaccine and placebo recipients, the sequenced repertoires came from samples collected on day 63 after the first injection.

The sequencing used peripheral blood, collected in a trial of Ad26.COV2.S vaccine versus placebo. These receptors came from a person between 18 and 65 years old who received the Ad26.COV2.S COVID-19 vaccine or a placebo.

The chain uses TRBV2 and TRBJ2-5; D is perhaps TRBD2 (6 bases). This CDR3 comprises 15 residues. V was trimmed by 4 bases and J by 4 bases, leaving 16 bases between them. Germline V gene data show CDR1 as SNHLY and CDR2 as FYNNEI. As DNA, the CDR3 is TGTGCCAGCAGTGCGGACGGGGGACCTACAGAGACCCAGTACTTC. Protein: CASSADGGPTETQYF.

This chain joins TRBV10-2 and TRBJ2-3; no clear D gene. The ends were cut back, 0 bases at V and 1 base at J, with 5 bases in the middle. The CDR3 totals 14 residues. Looked up from germline, CDR1 is WSHSY and CDR2 is SAAADI. The CDR3 nucleotides read TGCGCCAGCAGTGAGTCTCTCGGCACAGATACGCAGTATTTT. Translation gives CASSESLGTDTQYF.

The chain has TRBV19 and TRBJ1-5; 8 bases align to TRBD1. Germline V gene lookup returns CDR1 LNHDA and CDR2 SQIVND (reference sequence). The CDR3 contains 15 residues. Losses at the gene ends were 8 bases for V and 3 bases for J; bases not matched to a gene: 9. The CDR3 DNA is TGTGCCAGTGGGGCAGGGGGCTTTTTCAATCAGCCCCAGCATTTT. Protein product: CASGAGGFFNQPQHF.

The chain has TRBV5-4 and TRBJ2-5; the match to TRBD1 covers 11 bases. The CDR3 extends over 14 amino acids. Germline values: CDR1 SGHNT, CDR2 YYREEE (reference sequence). After removal of 4 bases from V and 4 bases from J, the junction contained 3 bases not matched to a gene. The CDR3 coding sequence is TGTGCCAGCAGCCAGGGACAGGGGGGAGAGACCCAGTACTTC. Translating it yields CASSQGQGGETQYF.

The chain joins TRBV4-1 to TRBJ1-2, with D perhaps TRBD1 (5 bases). The length of the CDR3 is 16 residues. CDR1 and CDR2 from the germline V gene are MGHRA and YSYEKL. V dropped 4 bases and J dropped 1 base, with 16 bases sitting between them. The CDR3 coding sequence is TGCGCCAGCAGCCTTGTGAGGGGACGCGGTAACTATGGCTACACCTTC. The encoded protein is CASSLVRGRGNYGYTF.

The rearrangement uses TRBV7-6 and TRBJ2-7; D is perhaps TRBD1 (5 bases). Germline CDR1 reads SGHVS; CDR2 reads FNYEAQ. V gave up 1 base and J gave up 3 bases, with 13 bases separating them. This CDR3 comprises 15 residues. CDR3 nucleotides: TGTGCCAGCAGCTTAGGGGTGCAGGGTGTCTACGAGCAGTACTTC. Translated: CASSLGVQGVYEQYF.

The chain joins TRBV28 to TRBJ1-5; a possible D gene is TRBD1 (6 bases). The CDR3 sequence is 14 residues long. Germline-derived CDR1 and CDR2 are MDHEN and SYDVKM. Deletions cut 7 bases from V and 3 bases from J, with 13 bases between. The CDR3 protein is CASTPGQINQPQHF. As DNA, the CDR3 is TGTGCCAGCACCCCTGGACAGATCAATCAGCCCCAGCATTTT.

In regard to this clone: Relative to the germline gene, one junction end is altered; a read error may explain this. This chain uses TRBV7-9 with TRBJ2-1; D tentatively reads TRBD1 or TRBD2 (5 bases each). Per germline, CDR1 SEHNR and CDR2 FQNEAQ (reference sequence). The CDR3 length is 16 residues. CDR3 sequence reads: CASSLVSRGLRDALLF. The CDR3 nucleotides read TGTGCCAGCAGCTTAGTTTCTAGGGGCTTACGGGATGCTTTACTCTTC.

The V gene is TRBV7-2, the J gene TRBJ2-7; 8 positions agree with TRBD2. Trimming removed 5 bases from V and 4 bases from J; junction bases left unmatched: 13. Germline CDR1 reads SGHTA; CDR2 reads FQGNSA. The CDR3 loop spans 16 amino acids. The CDR3 nucleotides read TGTGCCAGCAGCACAAGCGGTAGCGGGGCATCTTACGAGCAGTACTTC. The encoded protein is CASSTSGSGASYEQYF.

The chain couples TRBV25-1 to TRBJ2-1, with D perhaps TRBD2 (6 bases). V gave up 1 base and J gave up 6 bases, with 19 bases separating them. CDR3 size: 17 residues. Germline CDR1 and CDR2: MGHDK and SYGVNS. CDR3 coding DNA: TGTGCCAGCAGTGAATTGGGGCGGGGTGCCCTCGTCAATGAGCAGTTCTTC. It yields the protein CASSELGRGALVNEQFF.

The rearrangement links TRBV25-1 to TRBJ1-6, with unresolved D. The CDR3 has 14 amino acids. V was trimmed by 6 bases and J by 9 bases, leaving 15 bases between them. The germline CDR1 and CDR2 sequences are MGHDK and SYGVNS. This CDR3 reads CASRPWGYGSPLHF. CDR3 sequence (DNA): TGTGCCAGCAGGCCATGGGGTTACGGTTCACCCCTCCACTTT.

The chain couples TRBV6-5 to TRBJ1-2; a possible D gene is TRBD1 (6 bases). Trimming pared 7 bases from V and 6 bases from J, leaving 21 bases between. The CDR3 runs 15 residues. CDR1 is MNHEY, CDR2 SVGAGI, per germline. This CDR3 reads CASTNAGAGRDGYTF. CDR3 in DNA: TGTGCCAGCACCAATGCGGGGGCTGGGCGCGATGGCTACACCTTC.

This chain uses TRBV20-1 with TRBJ2-7, with 8 bases that match TRBD1. The CDR3 is 15 amino acids. CDR1 and CDR2 from the germline V gene are DFQATT and SNEGSKA (reference sequence). The V gene end was trimmed by 3 bases and the J gene end by 6 bases; junction bases not matched to a gene: 13. CDR3 sequence: CSASSRQGSLSEQYF. As DNA, the CDR3 is TGCAGTGCTAGTTCAAGACAGGGGTCCTTATCCGAGCAGTACTTC.

The chain links TRBV6-5 to TRBJ2-5; 9 positions agree with TRBD1. CDR1 and CDR2 (germline): MNHEY, SVGAGI. V dropped 7 bases and J dropped 10; count of bases not matched to a gene: 4. The CDR3 sequence is 11 residues long. CDR3 sequence (DNA): TGTGCCAGCAAAGTGGACAGGGGCCAGTACTTC. Amino acids: CASKVDRGQYF.

Only one count was recorded for this clone. This chain links TRBV5-1 with TRBJ1-1, with a possible D match to TRBD1 (5 bases). With 6 bases removed from V and 1 base from J, the gap between germline ends came to 19 bases. Germline CDR1 reads SGHRS; CDR2 reads YFSETQ. This CDR3 comprises 16 residues. The CDR3 region is CASNLHHPGGNTEAFF. CDR3 nucleotides: TGCGCCAGCAACCTCCATCATCCGGGGGGGAACACTGAAGCTTTCTTT.

The chain links TRBV5-4 to TRBJ2-1; 7 nucleotides line up with TRBD2. Trimming removed 2 bases from V and 6 bases from J; junction bases left unmatched: 11. The CDR3 runs 16 residues. The germline V gene has CDR1 SGHNT and CDR2 YYREEE (reference sequence). As DNA, the CDR3 is TGTGCCAGCAGCTTCGGGGGGTTGCGGGTACTCAATGAGCAGTTCTTC. Protein sequence: CASSFGGLRVLNEQFF.

V usage is TRBV5-1 and J usage is TRBJ1-1, with a possible D match to TRBD1 (6 bases). Per germline, CDR1 SGHRS and CDR2 YFSETQ. V gave up 3 bases and J gave up 3 bases, with 12 bases separating them. This CDR3 is built from 14 residues. Written as DNA, the CDR3 is TGCGCCAGCAGCTACCGGGACATCTACACTGAAGCTTTCTTT. The encoded protein is CASSYRDIYTEAFF. Drawing the rest from reference TRBV5-1 and TRBJ1-1, the complete variable domain is KAGVTQTPRYLIKTRGQQVTLSCSPISGHRSVSWYQQTPGQGLQFLFEYFSETQRNKGNFPGRFSGRQFSNSRSEMNVSTLELGDSALYLCASSYRDIYTEAFFGQGTRLTVV.

This CDR3 is CASSVGGDTDTQYF. The CDR3 nucleotides read TGTGCCAGCAGCGTGGGCGGGGACACAGATACGCAGTATTTT. J is TRBJ2-3 and V is TRBV9; tentatively, D is TRBD2 (6 bases). V shed 2 bases and J shed 2 bases, with 9 bases lying between them. The CDR3 contains 14 residues. CDR1 and CDR2 from the germline V gene are SGDLS and YYNGEE.

V usage is TRBV5-6 and J usage is TRBJ1-2; a possible D gene is TRBD1 (6 bases). The CDR3 has 16 residues. Germline V lookup: CDR1 SGHDT, CDR2 YYEEEE. The V and J ends lost 1 base and 1 base respectively, with 14 bases between them. CDR3 sequence (DNA): TGTGCCAGCAGCTTGTTGGGGCAGGGGCTTAACTATGGCTACACCTTC. Protein sequence: CASSLLGQGLNYGYTF.

The chain recombines TRBV5-1 with TRBJ1-4, with D possibly being TRBD1 (6 bases). With 0 bases removed from V and 8 bases from J, the gap between germline ends came to 20 bases. Germline-derived CDR1 and CDR2 are SGHRS and YFSETQ. The CDR3 contains 17 residues. The CDR3 loop is CASSLALSTGLGEKLFF. Here the CDR3 DNA reads TGCGCCAGCAGCTTGGCCCTAAGTACAGGGTTAGGGGAAAAACTGTTTTTT.

V is TRBV3-1 (or the pseudogene TRBV3-2) and J is TRBJ2-1, with TRBD2 matching 8 bases. V lost 0 bases, J lost 2 bases, and 6 bases stayed unmatched. CDR1 and CDR2 (germline): LGHDT, YNNKEL (reference sequence). The CDR3 is made up of 17 amino acids. The CDR3 reads CASSQEAAGAPYNEQFF. The CDR3 DNA reads as TGTGCCAGCAGCCAAGAGGCAGCGGGGGCCCCCTACAATGAGCAGTTCTTC.

CDR3 region: CASAWDQGHEQYF. DNA for the CDR3: TGTGCCAGCGCCTGGGACCAGGGCCACGAGCAGTACTTC. V is TRBV7-3 and J is TRBJ2-7, with D perhaps assigned TRBD1 or TRBD2 (5 bases each). This CDR3 contains 13 residues. V was clipped by 8 bases and J by 5 bases, with 16 bases between them. Germline loops: CDR1 SGHTA, CDR2 FQGTGA.

The chain links TRBV25-1 to TRBJ2-4, with a tentative D call TRBD1 (6 bases). Trimming pared 3 bases from V and 1 base from J, leaving 10 bases between. The CDR3 has 15 residues. From germline, CDR1 is MGHDK and CDR2 SYGVNS. The CDR3 nucleotides are TGTGCCAGCAGTGATTCGCAGGGGGCCAAAAACATTCAGTACTTC. Residues: CASSDSQGAKNIQYF. Full variable domain (missing parts from reference TRBV25-1 and TRBJ2-4): EADIYQTPRYLVIGTGKKITLECSQTMGHDKMYWYQQDPGMELHLIHYSYGVNSTEKGDLSSESTVSRIRTEHFPLTLESARPSHTSQYLCASSDSQGAKNIQYFGAGTRLSVL.

The gene calls are TRBV21-1 and TRBJ1-2. TRBV21-1 is deemed a pseudogene. The CDR3 is made up of 13 amino acids. The CDR3 region is CAAGRVPLYGYTF. The CDR3 coding sequence is TGTGCCGCCGGGAGGGTCCCACTCTATGGCTACACCTTC.

V gene TRBV5-4 combines with J gene TRBJ1-1; D unresolved. Trimming pared 0 bases from V and 0 bases from J, leaving 12 bases between. Germline CDR1 is SGHNT and CDR2 is YYREEE (reference sequence). CDR3 size: 16 residues. The CDR3 loop is CASSLAGHGVNTEAFF. The CDR3 DNA reads as TGTGCCAGCAGCTTGGCCGGGCACGGGGTGAACACTGAAGCTTTCTTT.

This clone was counted many times. The V gene is TRBV6-5, the J gene TRBJ2-2; TRBD1 matches 7 bases. V shed 7 bases and J 6 bases; nucleotides not matched to a gene: 8. The germline V gene encodes CDR1 MNHEY and CDR2 SVGAGI. This CDR3 region has 14 residues. The DNA of the CDR3 is TGTGCCAGCAAATTCACAGGGGAAGCCGGGGAGCTGTTTTTT. Protein: CASKFTGEAGELFF.

The chain combines TRBV7-2 with TRBJ2-5; 7 bases agree with TRBD2. This CDR3 is built from 15 residues. The J segment lost 5 bases and the V segment lost 2 bases, leaving 8 bases of the junction unmatched. Germline CDR1 SGHTA, CDR2 FQGNSA. The CDR3 bases are TGTGCCAGCAGCTTACAGCGGGGAACGGGGGAGACCCAGTACTTC. Its protein is CASSLQRGTGETQYF.

The chain employs TRBV24-1 and TRBJ2-7; 10 nucleotides align to TRBD2. The CDR3 is made up of 15 amino acids. J gave up 7 bases and V 3 bases, and 8 bases lay outside the gene matches. CDR1 and CDR2 (germline): KGHDR, SFDVKD. CDR3 nucleotide sequence: TGTGCCACCAGTGATCCGGCTAGCGGGAGAGAAGAGCAGTACTTC. Encoded protein: CATSDPASGREEQYF.

Here the CDR3 reads CASSYHGGMFDGYTF. Here the CDR3 DNA reads TGTGCCAGCAGTTACCACGGGGGCATGTTTGATGGCTACACCTTC. This sequence joins TRBV6-5 and TRBJ1-2; possible D gene TRBD1, 6 bases. The CDR3 is 15 residues long. The V and J ends lost 2 bases and 6 bases respectively, with 16 bases between them. From germline, CDR1 is MNHEY and CDR2 SVGAGI.